This TCR beta chain was sequenced during a study of T cell responses to AZD1222 COVID-19 vaccine. Measured with immunoSEQ multiplex PCR; TCRdb has only the in-frame clones, and not every one. The data hold 150,000 to 200,000 clones, with about nine tenths observed a single time. The length of the CDR3 is 14 residues. Germline lookup yields CDR1 SGHNT and CDR2 YYREEE (reference sequence). Trimming at V came to 4 bases and at J to 2 bases, leaving 6 bases not matched to a gene. The V gene is TRBV5-4, the J gene TRBJ2-7, with 7 bases matching TRBD1. The receptor was isolated from an adult in good health. The starting material was peripheral blood, obtained on day 0 of AZD1222 vaccination. CDR3 loop: CASSLRTGTYEQYF. The DNA for the CDR3 is TGTGCCAGCAGCCTTAGGACAGGAACCTACGAGCAGTACTTC.